These 14 T cell receptor beta chains share one sample of origin, sequenced in a study of cytomegalovirus exposure and HLA in healthy donors. Researchers ran the PCR with 60 Vbeta and 13 Jbeta primers. The protocol was immunoSEQ multiplex PCR, while the TCRdb copy is restricted to in-frame clones and leaves out a portion. Of some 92,000 clones listed, more than 65% are singletons. The source material was PBMCs. The source of these receptors is a man aged 25-45 years in good health and CMV-seronegative.

V gene TRBV7-3 combines with J gene TRBJ1-6; D unresolved. The CDR3 is made up of 14 amino acids. The germline V and J ends were trimmed by 3 bases and 6 bases, with 9 bases remaining between them. Germline V gives CDR1 SGHTA, CDR2 FQGTGA. This chain's CDR3 is CASSLARSNSPLHF. The CDR3 nucleotides read TGTGCCAGCAGCTTGGCAAGATCTAATTCACCCCTCCACTTT.

This clone was detected once. This chain joins TRBV10-3 and TRBJ2-2, with 7 positions matching TRBD2. The CDR3 totals 14 residues. V lost 10 bases and J lost 2; bases outside the gene matches: 7. Germline CDR1 ENHRY, CDR2 SYGVKD. CDR3 in DNA: TGTGCCACCCGGGGAGGGGCTAACACCGGGGAGCTGTTTTTT. It is translated as CATRGGANTGELFF.

This clone appeared once. This chain joins TRBV4-2 and TRBJ1-6; the D gene is possibly TRBD1 (6 bases). The CDR3 is made up of 15 amino acids. In germline, CDR1 is LGHNA, CDR2 YNFKEQ. V shed 2 bases and J shed 5 bases, with 10 bases lying between them. This CDR3 is CASSQTGIDNSPLHF. CDR3 DNA: TGTGCCAGCAGCCAAACAGGGATAGATAATTCACCCCTCCACTTT.

V gene TRBV6-6 combines with J gene TRBJ1-2; TRBD1 might be the D (6 bases). The CDR3 totals 16 residues. V dropped 5 bases and J dropped 8 bases, with 24 bases sitting between them. Germline V CDR1 and CDR2: MNHNY, SVGAGI (reference sequence). This CDR3 reads CASSRDTIDLASGYTF. The CDR3 DNA reads as TGTGCCAGCAGTAGGGACACGATTGACTTGGCGTCCGGCTACACCTTC.

Points on this clone: One junction end disagrees with the germline gene, perhaps due to a read error. CDR3 sequence reads: CAGSGGAGRRAFF. CDR3 bases: TGTGCCGGCAGCGGCGGGGCGGGCCGACGAGCTTTCTTT. This sequence joins TRBV9 and TRBJ1-1; tentatively, D is TRBD1 (5 bases). The CDR3 contains 13 residues. The germline V gene encodes CDR1 SGDLS and CDR2 YYNGEE.

This clone was seen a handful of times. The chain links TRBV15 to TRBJ1-2; D remains unclear. CDR1 is LNHNV and CDR2 is YYDKDF in the germline V gene (reference sequence). V gave up 0 bases and J gave up 0 bases, with 11 bases separating them. The CDR3 covers 16 residues. Here the CDR3 reads CATSRDRSITNYGYTF. The CDR3 DNA is TGTGCCACCAGCAGAGATCGGAGCATAACTAACTATGGCTACACCTTC.

This chain joins TRBV6-5 and TRBJ1-1; D is perhaps TRBD1 (5 bases). This CDR3 contains 15 residues. Germline assignment: CDR1 MNHEY and CDR2 SVGAGI. V lost 0 bases to trimming and J lost 0 bases, with 8 bases between them. The CDR3 here is CASSYSPGMNTEAFF. The CDR3 region has the DNA TGTGCCAGCAGTTACTCTCCAGGGATGAACACTGAAGCTTTCTTT.

The gene calls are TRBV5-1 and TRBJ1-3, with 8 bases fitting TRBD1. The CDR3 has 16 residues. Germline V gives CDR1 SGHRS, CDR2 YFSETQ. Trimming at V came to 4 bases and at J to 1 base, leaving 7 bases not matched to a gene. The CDR3, as DNA: TGCGCCAGCAGCGCAGCCGGGACAGGATCTGGAAACACCATATATTTT. This translates into CASSAAGTGSGNTIYF.

The V gene is TRBV11-2, the J gene TRBJ2-7, with D possibly matching TRBD1 (6 bases). Trimming took off 5 bases at V and 2 bases at J, with 10 bases between the two ends. The CDR3 is 13 amino acids. Germline values: CDR1 SGHAT, CDR2 FQNNGV. This chain's CDR3 is CASSGAGAYEQYF. CDR3 sequence (DNA): TGTGCCAGCAGCGGGGCAGGGGCCTACGAGCAGTACTTC. Complete variable domain (other parts from reference TRBV11-2 and TRBJ2-7): EAGVAQSPRYKIIEKRQSVAFWCNPISGHATLYWYQQILGQGPKLLIQFQNNGVVDDSQLPKDRFSAERLKGVDSTLKIQPAKLEDSAVYLCASSGAGAYEQYFGPGTRLTVT.

As for this clone: At one end, the junction sequence differs from germline, possibly due to a read error. The rearrangement uses TRBV7-9 and TRBJ1-1; D gene unclear. Germline values: CDR1 SEHNR, CDR2 FQNEAQ (reference sequence). The CDR3 is made up of 12 amino acids. CDR3 DNA sequence: TGTTCCAGCAGCTTAAGGCAGGTAGAAGCTTTCTTT. As protein: CSSSLRQVEAFF.

V is TRBV5-1 and J is TRBJ2-5, with 9 bases aligning to TRBD2. This CDR3 has 14 amino acids. Germline lookup yields CDR1 SGHRS and CDR2 YFSETQ. With 3 bases clipped from V and 6 bases from J, the junction kept 6 bases outside the gene matches. This chain's CDR3 is CASSSKAGGQTQYF. CDR3 coding DNA: TGCGCCAGCAGCTCCAAGGCGGGGGGGCAGACCCAGTACTTC.

This chain links TRBV5-1 with TRBJ1-1; tentatively, D is TRBD1 (5 bases). CDR1 SGHRS and CDR2 YFSETQ come from the germline V gene. The V gene lost 4 bases and the J gene lost 3 bases, with 16 bases spanning the gap. The CDR3 spans 15 residues. The CDR3: CASSLGQGRDTEAFF. The CDR3 bases are TGCGCCAGCAGCCTGGGGCAGGGTCGGGACACTGAAGCTTTCTTT.

The rearrangement uses TRBV30 and TRBJ1-1; D is perhaps TRBD1 (6 bases). The CDR3 has 13 amino acids. V lost 0 bases and J lost 8, with 13 bases in between. From germline, CDR1 is GTSNPN and CDR2 SVGIG (reference sequence). The DNA of the CDR3 is TGTGCCTGGAGTGTAATGGGGGCAGCGGAAGCTTTCTTT. Translation gives CAWSVMGAAEAFF.

The J gene is TRBJ1-1, the V gene TRBV19, with D possibly TRBD1 on 6 matching bases. V was clipped by 6 bases and J by 0 bases, with 14 bases between them. This CDR3 has 15 residues. The germline CDR1 and CDR2 sequences are LNHDA and SQIVND (reference sequence). The CDR3 loop is CASSPGGGLNTEAFF. CDR3 nucleotides: TGTGCCAGTAGCCCCGGGGGGGGCTTGAACACTGAAGCTTTCTTT.